A selection of T cell receptor beta chains follows, all from one sample in a study of neurological immune-mediated disorders. MiXCR, run by TCRdb on the 5' RACE reads, gives a single entry per CDR3 protein. This table has under 30,000 distinct CDR3 sequences, about 6.3% appearing once. Sequencing used PBMCs. These receptors all come from a woman aged 40 to 50 in good health. The CDR3 runs from the conserved cysteine through the conserved F or W. D genes are given only for firm matches. Clone size is stated in some rows and not others, as once, few, many or a class when expanded.

V gene: TRBV29-1; D gene: .; J gene: TRBJ2-2; clone size: medium-sized; CDR3 protein: CSGRIRAGNTGELFF; CDR3 DNA: TGCAGCGGGAGGATTAGGGCAGGAAACACCGGGGAGCTGTTTTTT
V gene: TRBV12-3/TRBV12-4; D gene: .; J gene: TRBJ1-6; clone size: many; CDR3 protein: CATSSRGLEVLHF; CDR3 DNA: TGTGCCACCAGTTCCAGGGGTCTGGAGGTTCTCCACTTT
V gene: TRBV20-1; D gene: TRBD1; J gene: TRBJ2-4; clone size: many; CDR3 protein: CSAEGQGMTKNIQYF; CDR3 DNA: TGCAGTGCGGAAGGACAGGGAATGACCAAAAACATTCAGTACTTC
V gene: TRBV14; D gene: .; J gene: TRBJ2-1; clone size: many; CDR3 protein: CASSPFRKGEQFF; CDR3 DNA: TGTGCCAGCAGCCCTTTTCGGAAGGGTGAGCAGTTCTTC
V gene: TRBV29-1; D gene: TRBD1; J gene: TRBJ2-5; clone size: medium-sized; CDR3 protein: CSYPRQGKETQYF; CDR3 DNA: TGCAGCTACCCGAGACAGGGAAAGGAGACCCAGTACTTC
V gene: TRBV20-1; D gene: .; J gene: TRBJ1-2; clone size: many; CDR3 protein: CSARDPQGPIDGYTF; CDR3 DNA: TGCAGTGCTAGAGATCCCCAGGGGCCGATAGATGGCTACACCTTC
V gene: TRBV5-6; D gene: .; J gene: TRBJ2-4; clone size: many; CDR3 protein: CASAWAGAKNIQYF; CDR3 DNA: TGTGCCAGCGCTTGGGCAGGGGCCAAAAACATTCAGTACTTC
V gene: TRBV29-1; D gene: TRBD1; J gene: TRBJ2-3; clone size: many; CDR3 protein: CSVEGTGGLTDTQYF; CDR3 DNA: TGCAGCGTTGAAGGTACAGGGGGCCTCACAGATACGCAGTATTTT
V gene: TRBV6-5; D gene: TRBD2; J gene: TRBJ2-1; clone size: many; CDR3 protein: CASSYGSSGRDEQFF; CDR3 DNA: TGTGCCAGCAGTTATGGCTCTAGCGGGAGGGATGAGCAGTTCTTC
V gene: TRBV7-6; D gene: TRBD2; J gene: TRBJ2-5; clone size: medium-sized; CDR3 protein: CASSSGLAGPLSQYF; CDR3 DNA: TGTGCCAGCAGCTCAGGACTAGCGGGCCCTCTTTCCCAGTACTTC
V gene: TRBV18; D gene: TRBD1; J gene: TRBJ1-2; clone size: many; CDR3 protein: CASSPQGQGRNGYTF; CDR3 DNA: TGTGCCAGCTCACCACAGGGACAGGGTCGGAATGGCTACACCTTC
V gene: TRBV6-5; D gene: TRBD1; J gene: TRBJ1-5; clone size: many; CDR3 protein: CASSPDRGGGQPQHF; CDR3 DNA: TGTGCCAGCAGTCCCGACAGGGGGGGGGGTCAGCCCCAGCATTTT
V gene: TRBV14; D gene: TRBD1; J gene: TRBJ1-6; clone size: many; CDR3 protein: CASSPQTGWYSPLHF; CDR3 DNA: TGTGCCAGCAGCCCGCAGACAGGGTGGTACTCACCCCTCCACTTT
V gene: TRBV24-1; D gene: TRBD1; J gene: TRBJ2-1; clone size: many; CDR3 protein: CASGQGSYNEQFF; CDR3 DNA: TGTGCCTCAGGACAGGGCTCCTACAATGAGCAGTTCTTC
V gene: TRBV19; D gene: TRBD1; J gene: TRBJ2-7; clone size: many; CDR3 protein: CASSITGESSYEQYF; CDR3 DNA: TGTGCCAGTAGTATAACAGGGGAGTCCTCCTACGAGCAGTACTTC
V gene: TRBV20-1; D gene: TRBD1; J gene: TRBJ2-2; clone size: many; CDR3 protein: CSGKQGPGELFF; CDR3 DNA: TGCAGTGGTAAACAGGGGCCCGGGGAGCTGTTTTTT
V gene: TRBV29-1; D gene: TRBD1; J gene: TRBJ1-1; clone size: .; CDR3 protein: CSVWDRDNTEVFF; CDR3 DNA: TGCAGCGTTTGGGACAGGGACAACACTGAAGTTTTCTTT
V gene: TRBV12-3/TRBV12-4; D gene: .; J gene: TRBJ2-2; clone size: many; CDR3 protein: CASSGGGGGELFF; CDR3 DNA: TGTGCCAGCAGTGGAGGGGGAGGCGGGGAGCTGTTTTTT
V gene: TRBV29-1; D gene: .; J gene: TRBJ1-4; clone size: .; CDR3 protein: CSVLKRGGEKLFF; CDR3 DNA: TGCAGCGTTTTGAAAAGGGGTGGTGAAAAACTGTTTTTT
V gene: TRBV6-2/TRBV6-3; D gene: .; J gene: TRBJ2-2; clone size: many; CDR3 protein: CASTPIRRTYSSTGELFF; CDR3 DNA: TGTGCCAGCACCCCCATCCGGAGGACCTACTCAAGTACCGGGGAGCTGTTTTTT
V gene: TRBV29-1; D gene: TRBD2; J gene: TRBJ2-7; clone size: many; CDR3 protein: CSVEGGGEQYF; CDR3 DNA: TGCAGCGTTGAAGGGGGGGGCGAGCAGTACTTC
V gene: TRBV3-1; D gene: TRBD1; J gene: TRBJ1-5; clone size: many; CDR3 protein: CASSHDRDQPQHF; CDR3 DNA: TGTGCCAGCAGCCATGACAGGGATCAGCCCCAGCATTTT
V gene: TRBV21-1; D gene: .; J gene: TRBJ1-2; clone size: many; CDR3 protein: CASNSNGGDYGYTF; CDR3 DNA: TGTGCCAGCAACAGTAATGGGGGAGACTATGGCTACACCTTC
V gene: TRBV30; D gene: .; J gene: TRBJ2-3; clone size: many; CDR3 protein: CAWSRQGRGSTDTQYF; CDR3 DNA: TGTGCCTGGAGTCGCCAGGGCAGGGGTAGCACAGATACGCAGTATTTT
V gene: TRBV19; D gene: TRBD1; J gene: TRBJ2-1; clone size: many; CDR3 protein: CASSISTGNEQFF; CDR3 DNA: TGTGCCAGTAGTATATCGACAGGGAATGAGCAGTTCTTC
V gene: TRBV30; D gene: .; J gene: TRBJ1-4; clone size: many; CDR3 protein: CAWSVLPGTSPEKLFF; CDR3 DNA: TGTGCCTGGAGTGTACTTCCCGGGACATCTCCTGAAAAACTGTTTTTT
V gene: TRBV5-6; D gene: .; J gene: TRBJ1-1; clone size: many; CDR3 protein: CASSTPREANTEAFF; CDR3 DNA: TGTGCCAGCAGCACCCCCAGGGAAGCGAACACTGAAGCTTTCTTT
V gene: TRBV5-1; D gene: TRBD1; J gene: TRBJ1-1; clone size: many; CDR3 protein: CASSWGQEAFF; CDR3 DNA: TGCGCCAGCAGCTGGGGACAGGAAGCTTTCTTT
V gene: TRBV20-1; D gene: .; J gene: TRBJ2-5; clone size: many; CDR3 protein: CSASSETQYF; CDR3 DNA: TGCAGTGCTAGTTCGGAGACCCAGTACTTC
V gene: TRBV20-1; D gene: .; J gene: TRBJ2-7; clone size: many; CDR3 protein: CSARQTLGVFEQYF; CDR3 DNA: TGCAGTGCTAGACAAACACTAGGAGTCTTCGAGCAGTACTTC
V gene: TRBV20-1; D gene: .; J gene: TRBJ1-2; clone size: many; CDR3 protein: CSARKGGYGYTF; CDR3 DNA: TGCAGTGCTAGAAAAGGGGGATATGGCTACACCTTC
V gene: TRBV27; D gene: TRBD2; J gene: TRBJ2-1; clone size: many; CDR3 protein: CASSSSSSGSYNEQFF; CDR3 DNA: TGTGCCAGCAGTTCCTCCTCTAGCGGGTCCTACAATGAGCAGTTCTTC
V gene: TRBV20-1; D gene: TRBD2; J gene: TRBJ2-3; clone size: many; CDR3 protein: CSARVPSGMWWGSTDTQYF; CDR3 DNA: TGCAGTGCCCGAGTGCCTAGCGGGATGTGGTGGGGGAGCACAGATACGCAGTATTTT
V gene: TRBV29-1; D gene: TRBD1; J gene: TRBJ1-4; clone size: many; CDR3 protein: CSVSSGGLEKLFF; CDR3 DNA: TGCAGCGTCTCATCAGGGGGCCTTGAAAAACTGTTTTTT
V gene: TRBV5-1; D gene: .; J gene: TRBJ2-5; clone size: many; CDR3 protein: CASSLTAAQETQYF; CDR3 DNA: TGCGCCAGCAGCTTGACGGCGGCCCAAGAGACCCAGTACTTC
V gene: TRBV27; D gene: .; J gene: TRBJ2-3; clone size: many; CDR3 protein: CASSFRLLTDTQYF; CDR3 DNA: TGTGCCAGCAGTTTTAGATTACTCACAGATACGCAGTATTTT
V gene: TRBV12-3/TRBV12-4; D gene: .; J gene: TRBJ1-5; clone size: many; CDR3 protein: CASSLRPGIFNQPQHF; CDR3 DNA: TGTGCCAGCAGTTTAAGGCCAGGGATTTTCAATCAGCCCCAGCATTTT
V gene: TRBV20-1; D gene: TRBD1; J gene: TRBJ1-6; clone size: many; CDR3 protein: CSARPNFRDRDARSPLHF; CDR3 DNA: TGCAGTGCTAGACCGAATTTCCGGGACAGGGATGCGCGTTCACCCCTCCACTTT
V gene: TRBV14; D gene: TRBD2; J gene: TRBJ2-1; clone size: .; CDR3 protein: CASSQGLLAGTYNEQFF; CDR3 DNA: TGTGCCAGCAGCCAAGGCCTACTAGCGGGAACCTACAATGAGCAGTTCTTC
V gene: TRBV7-2; D gene: .; J gene: TRBJ1-2; clone size: many; CDR3 protein: CASSRLNSGRNYGYTF; CDR3 DNA: TGTGCCAGCAGCCGTCTCAACTCGGGACGGAACTATGGCTACACCTTC
V gene: TRBV10-3; D gene: TRBD1; J gene: TRBJ2-3; clone size: few; CDR3 protein: CAARQGSRDTQYF; CDR3 DNA: TGTGCCGCGAGACAGGGTAGTCGAGATACGCAGTATTTT
V gene: TRBV20-1; D gene: TRBD1; J gene: TRBJ2-7; clone size: many; CDR3 protein: CSAPRQGWGGEQYF; CDR3 DNA: TGCAGTGCTCCGCGACAGGGGTGGGGTGGGGAGCAGTACTTC
V gene: TRBV6-5; D gene: TRBD2; J gene: TRBJ2-3; clone size: medium-sized; CDR3 protein: CASSSSGVPDTQYF; CDR3 DNA: TGTGCCAGCAGTTCGAGCGGGGTCCCAGATACGCAGTATTTT
V gene: TRBV3-1; D gene: .; J gene: TRBJ2-7; clone size: .; CDR3 protein: CASSPWAAVYEQYF; CDR3 DNA: TGTGCCAGCTCCCCCTGGGCGGCAGTCTACGAGCAGTACTTC
V gene: TRBV30; D gene: .; J gene: TRBJ1-1; clone size: many; CDR3 protein: CAWSRDTEAFF; CDR3 DNA: TGTGCCTGGAGTAGGGACACTGAAGCTTTCTTT
V gene: TRBV6-5; D gene: TRBD1; J gene: TRBJ2-1; clone size: many; CDR3 protein: CASIGTGSNNEQFF; CDR3 DNA: TGTGCCAGCATTGGGACAGGGTCTAACAATGAGCAGTTCTTC
V gene: TRBV15; D gene: TRBD2; J gene: TRBJ2-1; clone size: many; CDR3 protein: CATREGRLAGVSEQFF; CDR3 DNA: TGTGCCACCCGAGAAGGGCGACTAGCGGGAGTCAGTGAGCAGTTCTTC
V gene: TRBV20-1; D gene: TRBD1; J gene: TRBJ2-5; clone size: many; CDR3 protein: CSAWDREETQYF; CDR3 DNA: TGCAGTGCTTGGGACAGGGAAGAGACCCAGTACTTC
V gene: TRBV20-1; D gene: TRBD2; J gene: TRBJ2-5; clone size: many; CDR3 protein: CSARASAGAWETQYF; CDR3 DNA: TGCAGTGCTAGAGCGTCAGCGGGAGCTTGGGAGACCCAGTACTTC
V gene: TRBV28; D gene: .; J gene: TRBJ2-7; clone size: many; CDR3 protein: CASGPHSGEQYF; CDR3 DNA: TGTGCCAGCGGGCCACATTCTGGGGAGCAGTACTTC